The clone carrying this T cell receptor beta chain was observed a few times. Its antigen is not identified. The data originate from a study of T cells in Graves' hyperthyroidism and ophthalmopathy. Amplified TCR beta CDR3 regions came from RNA transcripts. First-round RT-PCR of the TCR CDR3 relied on the HTBI primer set. TCRdb independently ran MiXCR on the multiplex PCR reads; one entry per CDR3 protein. This sample carries some 400,000 distinct CDR3 sequences, roughly 13% of them seen once, and the ten largest clones take about a fifth. General observations from the study: Ophthalmopathy onset followed model prediction by a median around six months. Most thyroid clonotypes that were expanded above 0.001 also turned up in blood. From stable hyperthyroidism, ophthalmopathy was separated by a 13 V-J model.

It was uncontrolled infection, other autoimmune disease, pregnancy or lactation that excluded patients. This CDR3 has 15 amino acids. CDR1 is MRHNA, CDR2 SNTAGT, per germline. V trimming: 6 bases; J trimming: 5 bases; junction bases outside the gene matches: 5. The chain is built from TRBV6-4 and TRBJ2-3; 13 bases are shared with TRBD2. The sequence came from a man aged 25 to 40 with Graves' hyperthyroidism that later progressed to Graves' ophthalmopathy. The specimen was blood. CDR3 sequence reads: CASSRTSGGGDTQYF. CDR3 DNA: TGTGCCAGCAGCCGGACTAGCGGGGGTGGAGATACGCAGTATTTT.